These 3 T cell receptor beta chains share one sample of origin, sequenced in a study of response to subunit inactivated influenza vaccine. MiXCR, applied by TCRdb to the RT-PCR reads, yields one record per CDR3 protein. This sample has roughly 540,000 distinct CDR3 sequences, with under 25% found just once. These data were also reused for a study on T cells expressing NK-cell markers. That study reports: Libraries used 5'RACE template switching adding universal primer site and UMIs.

The source material was CD4+ T cells sorted from PBMCs, sampled about 11 days after vaccination. Every receptor here comes from a man in his fifties or sixties who received an inactivated influenza vaccine.

A few counts support this clonotype. The chain joins TRBV29-1 to TRBJ2-5, with 9 bases that match TRBD1. The V gene end was trimmed by 4 bases and the J gene end by 2 bases; junction bases not matched to a gene: 5. The CDR3 contains 14 residues. The V gene's germline CDR1 is SQVTM and CDR2 ANQGSEA. The CDR3 sequence: CSVAAGTGQETQYF. In DNA, the CDR3 is TGCAGCGTTGCGGCTGGGACAGGGCAAGAGACCCAGTACTTC.

CDR3 DNA: TGTGCCACCAACAGTTGGGACGGCAGCACCGGGGAGCTGTTTTTT. Its translation is CATNSWDGSTGELFF. The V and J genes are TRBV15 and TRBJ2-2; D tentatively fits TRBD1 or TRBD2 (5 bases each). The CDR3 is 15 amino acids. Trimming cost V 7 bases and J 4 bases, with 16 bases left between them. Germline V CDR1 and CDR2: LNHNV, YYDKDF (reference sequence).

The rearrangement joins TRBV28 to TRBJ2-2; 9 bases are a match to TRBD2. Per the germline V gene, CDR1 is MDHEN and CDR2 is SYDVKM. The junction had 5 bases not matched to a gene; V was cut back by 3 bases and J by 6 bases. The CDR3 runs to 15 residues. Written as DNA, the CDR3 is TGTGCCAGCAGTTTGGCGGGAGGGGAAGCCGGGGAGCTGTTTTTT. This sequence encodes CASSLAGGEAGELFF.